Presented here are 24 T cell receptor beta chains from one specimen sequenced in a study of PD-1 blockade in classical Hodgkin lymphoma. Only in-frame clones appear in the TCRdb table, and some are missing; sequencing was by immunoSEQ multiplex PCR. The data show about 30,000 clones, 85% to 90% seen once. With no exception, relapse followed autologous stem cell transplantation in all patients, and brentuximab vedotin exposure varied. Investigators isolated CD4+ T cells from thawed PBMCs through magnetic negative selection. Sequencing was performed on CD4+ T cells from blood, taken at baseline. The receptors here all came from a human donor with classical Hodgkin lymphoma.

The gene calls are TRBV6-4 and TRBJ2-1; D is perhaps TRBD2 (5 bases). The CDR3 length is 15 residues. V was trimmed by 2 bases and J by 13 bases, leaving 21 bases between them. Germline CDR1 and CDR2: MRHNA and SNTAGT. In DNA form, the CDR3 reads TGTGCCAGCAGTGACGAGGGAGCTTCAGTAATGGATCAGTTCTTC. Its translation is CASSDEGASVMDQFF.

The genes are TRBV7-7 and TRBJ2-7, with D perhaps matching TRBD1 or TRBD2 (6 bases each). There are 15 residues in the CDR3. The germline V gene has CDR1 SSHAT and CDR2 FNYEAQ (reference sequence). The V and J ends lost 5 bases and 5 bases respectively, with 19 bases between them. The CDR3 loop is CASSETRARGDEQYF. The CDR3 bases are TGTGCCAGCAGCGAGACTCGGGCAAGGGGGGACGAGCAGTACTTC.

The V and J genes are TRBV18 and TRBJ2-7; TRBD2 agrees at 11 bases. There are 15 residues in the CDR3. CDR1 and CDR2 (germline): KGHSH, LQKENI. Germline trimming cut 4 bases from V and 1 base from J; bases unmatched to any gene: 3. The CDR3 nucleotides are TGTGCCAGCTCACTAGGGACTAGCGGATCCTACGAGCAGTACTTC. Amino acid sequence: CASSLGTSGSYEQYF.

This chain connects TRBV5-1 to TRBJ2-5, with TRBD2 matching 11 bases. The CDR3 is 16 amino acids. V dropped 2 bases and J dropped 3; count of bases not matched to a gene: 6. Germline loops: CDR1 SGHRS, CDR2 YFSETQ. The CDR3 DNA sequence: TGCGCCAGCAGCTTTACCGGGACTAGCGGTAAAGAGACCCAGTACTTC. It is translated as CASSFTGTSGKETQYF. The whole variable domain, remainder taken from reference TRBV5-1 and TRBJ2-5, is KAGVTQTPRYLIKTRGQQVTLSCSPISGHRSVSWYQQTPGQGLQFLFEYFSETQRNKGNFPGRFSGRQFSNSRSEMNVSTLELGDSALYLCASSFTGTSGKETQYFGPGTRLLVL.

V and J are TRBV13 and TRBJ2-7; no clear D. Trimming removed 5 bases at V and 0 bases at J, with 11 bases between. Germline V gene data show CDR1 as PRHDT and CDR2 as FYEKMQ (reference sequence). The CDR3 is made up of 14 amino acids. CDR3 DNA: TGTGCCAGCAGCGCGCCGGCCCGCTCCTACGAGCAGTACTTC. This gives the protein CASSAPARSYEQYF.

The chain combines TRBV27 with TRBJ1-2; maybe TRBD1 (5 bases). V was trimmed by 3 bases and J by 8 bases, leaving 13 bases between them. CDR1 is MNHEY, CDR2 SMNVEV, per germline (reference sequence). This CDR3 has 13 amino acids. The CDR3 loop is CASSFNAGTGYTF. CDR3 DNA sequence: TGTGCCAGCAGTTTTAATGCCGGGACCGGCTACACCTTC.

CDR3 in DNA: TGTGCCAGCAGCTTAGATGTCGGGGGGAGCTCCTACAATGAGCAGTTCTTC. Translated: CASSLDVGGSSYNEQFF. The genes are TRBV11-3 and TRBJ2-1, with 7 bases lining up with TRBD2. The CDR3 is 17 residues long. Trimming took 0 bases from V and 0 from J; bases not matched to a gene: 5. Germline V gives CDR1 SGHNT, CDR2 YENEEA.

DNA of the CDR3: TGTGCCAGCTCACCGAACCTAGCGGGAGGGGCAGATACGCAGTATTTT. Its protein product is CASSPNLAGGADTQYF. The chain is built from TRBV18 and TRBJ2-3, with 12 positions matching TRBD2. Germline assignment: CDR1 KGHSH and CDR2 LQKENI. This CDR3 contains 16 residues. J lost 4 bases, V lost 3 bases, and 5 bases had no gene match.

This clone was detected only once. The V call is TRBV5-1, the J call TRBJ2-7, with D uncertain. V was shortened by 3 bases and J by 4 bases, with 11 bases between the two germline ends. Germline loops: CDR1 SGHRS, CDR2 YFSETQ. CDR3 length equals 13 residues. The CDR3 nucleotides are TGCGCCAGCAGCTCGGCAGGAAAATACGAGCAGTACTTC. Translating gives CASSSAGKYEQYF.

The rearrangement links TRBV7-2 to TRBJ1-2; a possible D gene is TRBD1 (5 bases). Trimming took 4 bases from V and 3 from J, leaving 9 bases between them. The germline V gene has CDR1 SGHTA and CDR2 FQGNSA. The CDR3 is 13 residues long. DNA of the CDR3: TGTGCCAGCAGCTCCCAGGGATACTATGGCTACACCTTC. This encodes CASSSQGYYGYTF.

The chain links TRBV5-6 to TRBJ2-5; possibly TRBD2 for D (6 bases). Trimming left V 3 bases short and J 10 bases short, with 19 bases between. From germline, CDR1 is SGHDT and CDR2 YYEEEE. The CDR3 is 14 amino acids. The CDR3 is CASSSTGVYSSQYF. The CDR3 DNA follows: TGTGCCAGCAGCTCCACGGGGGTGTACAGTAGCCAGTACTTC. The whole variable domain, remainder taken from reference TRBV5-6 and TRBJ2-5, is DAGVTQSPTHLIKTRGQQVTLRCSPKSGHDTVSWYQQALGQGPQFIFQYYEEEERQRGNFPDRFSGHQFPNYSSELNVNALLLGDSALYLCASSSTGVYSSQYFGPGTRLLVL.

This rearrangement joins TRBV11-2 to TRBJ1-1, with TRBD1 matching over 8 bases. Trimming cost V 4 bases and J 1 base; bases outside gene matches: 8. From germline, CDR1 is SGHAT and CDR2 FQNNGV. The CDR3 loop spans 16 amino acids. The CDR3 DNA is TGTGCCAGCAGCTCCTGGGGGACAGGCGGGAACACTGAAGCTTTCTTT. This translates into CASSSWGTGGNTEAFF.

The V and J genes are TRBV5-1 and TRBJ2-5; TRBD1 matches 7 bases. Germline-derived CDR1 and CDR2 are SGHRS and YFSETQ. The CDR3 totals 15 residues. Germline trimming cut 0 bases from V and 5 bases from J; bases unmatched to any gene: 7. CDR3 sequence: CASSLAVGTAETQYF. The CDR3 nucleotides read TGCGCCAGCAGCTTGGCCGTTGGGACAGCGGAGACCCAGTACTTC.

The chain uses TRBV7-9 and TRBJ2-7; 7 bases line up with TRBD2. After removal of 1 base from V and 2 bases from J, the junction contained 8 bases not matched to a gene. The CDR3 spans 16 residues. From germline, CDR1 is SEHNR and CDR2 FQNEAQ (reference sequence). The CDR3, as DNA: TGTGCCAGCAGCTTAGGTTTCGGGGGAGGGCCCTACGAGCAGTACTTC. As protein: CASSLGFGGGPYEQYF.

The count of this clone is one. The rearrangement joins TRBV6-5 to TRBJ1-4; a weak D match, TRBD1 (5 bases). Germline values: CDR1 MNHEY, CDR2 SVGAGI. V lost 0 bases, J lost 5 bases, and 13 bases lay in between. The CDR3 is 16 amino acids. The CDR3 DNA sequence: TGTGCCAGCAGTTACTCTAGGGGTGCTGACAATGAAAAACTGTTTTTT. Amino acid sequence: CASSYSRGADNEKLFF.

The J gene is TRBJ2-5, the V gene TRBV18; D is unclear. V lost 3 bases to trimming and J lost 4 bases, with 9 bases between them. Per germline, CDR1 KGHSH and CDR2 LQKENI. The CDR3 extends over 13 amino acids. For the CDR3, the DNA is TGTGCCAGCTCACCGGGCTGGGGAGAGACCCAGTACTTC. Encoded protein: CASSPGWGETQYF.

V and J are TRBV15 and TRBJ2-7; 10 positions match TRBD2. The V gene end was trimmed by 5 bases and the J gene end by 1 base; junction bases not matched to a gene: 8. This CDR3 has 16 amino acids. Germline CDR1 is LNHNV and CDR2 is YYDKDF (reference sequence). The CDR3 coding sequence is TGTGCCACCAGCCGGCTAGCGGGAGACCCATCCTACGAGCAGTACTTC. Its protein product is CATSRLAGDPSYEQYF.

The chain has TRBV4-3 and TRBJ2-5; D might be TRBD1 or TRBD2, each matching 5 bases. The V gene lost 1 base and the J gene lost 5 bases, with 8 bases spanning the gap. This CDR3 is built from 13 residues. The germline V gene encodes CDR1 LGHNA and CDR2 YSLEER. CDR3 sequence: CASSQAEGETQYF. As DNA, the CDR3 is TGCGCCAGCAGCCAAGCAGAGGGGGAGACCCAGTACTTC.

The rearrangement uses TRBV7-2 and TRBJ2-1; D is ambiguous. Germline loops: CDR1 SGHTA, CDR2 FQGNSA. Trimming removed 4 bases at V and 7 bases at J, with 8 bases between. There are 12 residues in the CDR3. CDR3 residues: CASSYIGNEQFF. CDR3 in DNA: TGTGCCAGCAGCTACATAGGGAATGAGCAGTTCTTC.

The gene calls are TRBV6-4 and TRBJ2-1; D not certain. Trimming took off 2 bases at V and 9 bases at J, with 20 bases between the two ends. The CDR3 has 16 residues. Germline assignment: CDR1 MRHNA and CDR2 SNTAGT. CDR3 in amino acids: CASSDPLRIMTGEQFF. The CDR3 nucleotides read TGTGCCAGCAGTGACCCCTTGAGGATCATGACGGGTGAGCAGTTCTTC.

This clone came up once. The chain links TRBV30 to TRBJ1-5, with 8 positions matching TRBD1. The germline V gene encodes CDR1 GTSNPN and CDR2 SVGIG (reference sequence). The CDR3 contains 15 residues. V was pared by 4 bases and J by 6 bases, with 11 bases of the junction left unmatched. CDR3 bases: TGTGCCTGGACCCAGGACAGGGAGGGGGGTCAGCCCCAGCATTTT. Translating gives CAWTQDREGGQPQHF.

The chain recombines TRBV9 with TRBJ1-5, with no clear D. The CDR3 spans 14 residues. V dropped 3 bases and J dropped 0 bases, with 7 bases sitting between them. CDR1 and CDR2 from the germline V gene are SGDLS and YYNGEE. The chain's CDR3 is CASSGWYSNQPQHF. The CDR3 nucleotides are TGTGCCAGCAGCGGGTGGTATAGCAATCAGCCCCAGCATTTT.

The genes are TRBV7-2 and TRBJ1-3, with 9 bases lining up with TRBD1. V lost 2 bases to trimming and J lost 4 bases; unmatched junction nucleotides: 6. Germline V gene sequence: CDR1 SGHTA, CDR2 FQGNSA. The CDR3 covers 16 residues. CDR3 in DNA: TGTGCCAGCAGCTTAAGACAGGGGGAGGGGGGAAACACCATATATTTT. It translates to CASSLRQGEGGNTIYF.

This clone was seen only once. V and J are TRBV7-9 and TRBJ1-3; 8 nucleotides agree with TRBD1. The CDR3 is 18 residues long. J gave up 4 bases and V 4 bases, and 15 bases lay outside the gene matches. Germline V CDR1 and CDR2: SEHNR, FQNEAQ (reference sequence). This CDR3 is CASSSFPTRTGNGNTIYF. The CDR3 nucleotides are TGTGCCAGCAGCTCGTTCCCAACTCGGACAGGGAACGGAAACACCATATATTTT.